Below are 27 T cell receptor beta chains sequenced from a single sample in a study of cytomegalovirus exposure and HLA in healthy donors. Amplification used 60 Vbeta primers and 13 Jbeta primers. Clones were sequenced by immunoSEQ multiplex PCR, and TCRdb holds only the in-frame ones, with some missing. Its listing shows 110,000 to 150,000 clones. Sequencing was performed on PBMCs. Receptor source: a male donor in good health and CMV-seronegative.

The rearrangement links TRBV13 to TRBJ1-5; D possibly corresponds to TRBD1 (5 bases). This CDR3 comprises 14 residues. Germline V gene data show CDR1 as PRHDT and CDR2 as FYEKMQ (reference sequence). The V end lost 5 bases, the J end lost 9 bases, and 17 bases lay between the germline ends. CDR3 bases: TGTGCCAGCAGCCTAAGAGGTTCAGGGCGGCCCCAGCATTTT. Protein sequence: CASSLRGSGRPQHF.

The V gene is TRBV2, the J gene TRBJ1-5; D is perhaps TRBD1 (6 bases). V shed 10 bases and J shed 7 bases, with 17 bases lying between them. This CDR3 contains 13 residues. Germline assignment: CDR1 SNHLY and CDR2 FYNNEI. The CDR3 nucleotides read TGTGCCACCCAGGGACAAAGACGACAGCCCCAGCATTTT. Amino acid sequence: CATQGQRRQPQHF.

J is TRBJ2-7 and V is TRBV6-5; a possible D gene is TRBD1 (6 bases). Per the germline V gene, CDR1 is MNHEY and CDR2 is SVGAGI. V lost 3 bases and J 4 bases, leaving 10 bases between the germline ends. CDR3 length: 13 amino acids. CDR3: CASSYGQLYEQYF. The CDR3 DNA reads TGTGCCAGCAGTTATGGACAGCTTTACGAGCAGTACTTC.

V usage is TRBV7-2 and J usage is TRBJ1-6; TRBD1 matches at 12 bases. With V trimmed by 1 base and J by 9 bases, 4 bases remained unmatched. There are 16 residues in the CDR3. The germline gives CDR1 SGHTA, CDR2 FQGNSA. CDR3 in DNA: TGTGCCAGCAGCTTAGGCGGGACAGGGGGCCTTTCACCCCTCCACTTT. It codes for CASSLGGTGGLSPLHF.

This chain joins TRBV7-6 and TRBJ2-7; 7 bases line up with TRBD1. V was clipped by 1 base and J by 4 bases; unmatched bases: 10. This CDR3 has 16 residues. Germline CDR1 SGHVS, CDR2 FNYEAQ. The CDR3 DNA sequence: TGTGCCAGCAGCTTAGATCTGGCAGGGGGTATGTACGAGCAGTACTTC. Translation: CASSLDLAGGMYEQYF.

The chain recombines TRBV7-2 with TRBJ1-2, with unresolved D. V dropped 3 bases and J dropped 4 bases, with 9 bases sitting between them. Germline V CDR1 and CDR2: SGHTA, FQGNSA. This CDR3 contains 13 residues. CDR3 protein: CASSFEIPYGYTF. CDR3 bases: TGTGCCAGCAGCTTTGAGATTCCCTATGGCTACACCTTC.

J is TRBJ2-7 and V is TRBV5-1; 12 bases map to TRBD2. Germline loops: CDR1 SGHRS, CDR2 YFSETQ. The V and J ends lost 4 bases and 3 bases, in that order; junction bases with no gene match: 11. This CDR3 contains 17 residues. CDR3 nucleotides: TGCGCCAGCAGCCTGGGTGCTAGCGGGAGGGCGGACTACGAGCAGTACTTC. The encoded protein is CASSLGASGRADYEQYF.

V is TRBV7-9 and J is TRBJ1-1; TRBD1 matches 7 bases. Germline CDR1 and CDR2: SEHNR and FQNEAQ (reference sequence). The length of the CDR3 is 13 residues. J gave up 10 bases and V 0 bases, and 5 bases lay outside the gene matches. DNA of the CDR3: TGTGCCAGCAGCTTAGCATTCAGGGGGGCAGCTTTCTTT. Its protein is CASSLAFRGAAFF.

The CDR3 sequence is CASSLGPLVADTQYF. The CDR3 region has the DNA TGTGCCAGCAGTTTAGGGCCCTTAGTCGCAGATACGCAGTATTTT. The chain recombines TRBV27 with TRBJ2-3; D gene ambiguous. V was pared by 2 bases and J by 4 bases, with 13 bases between. The CDR3 extends over 15 amino acids. Germline V gene sequence: CDR1 MNHEY, CDR2 SMNVEV (reference sequence).

The rearrangement joins TRBV5-1 to TRBJ1-3; no clear D. This CDR3 spans 15 amino acids. Germline V gene lookup returns CDR1 SGHRS and CDR2 YFSETQ. V gave up 1 base and J gave up 0 bases, with 8 bases separating them. CDR3 amino acids: CASSLQASSGNTIYF. For the CDR3, the DNA is TGCGCCAGCAGCTTGCAGGCGAGCTCTGGAAACACCATATATTTT.

The chain uses TRBV5-1 and TRBJ2-1, with 12 nucleotides matching TRBD2. Germline CDR1 is SGHRS and CDR2 is YFSETQ. The CDR3 totals 17 residues. V shed 4 bases, J shed 3 bases, and the junction held 8 bases outside the gene matches. CDR3 nucleotides: TGCGCCAGCAGCCGCGGGACTAGCGGGTCGAGCTACAATGAGCAGTTCTTC. It specifies CASSRGTSGSSYNEQFF. Full variable domain (rest looked up from reference TRBV5-1 and TRBJ2-1): KAGVTQTPRYLIKTRGQQVTLSCSPISGHRSVSWYQQTPGQGLQFLFEYFSETQRNKGNFPGRFSGRQFSNSRSEMNVSTLELGDSALYLCASSRGTSGSSYNEQFFGPGTRLTVL.

This sequence joins TRBV1 and TRBJ2-1; the table names TRBD2, a call not compared with the DNA. TRBV1 is assigned pseudogene status. The CDR3 contains 17 residues. This chain's CDR3 is CTSSQVRTSGRAVEQFF. The CDR3, as DNA: TGCACCAGCAGCCAAGTCCGTACTAGCGGGAGGGCCGTTGAGCAGTTCTTC.

This rearrangement joins TRBV4-2 to TRBJ1-6; no firm D call. V shed 0 bases and J shed 7 bases, with 13 bases lying between them. Per the germline V gene, CDR1 is LGHNA and CDR2 is YNFKEQ. The CDR3 has 16 residues. This CDR3 reads CASSQDAGLANSPLHF. The CDR3, as DNA: TGTGCCAGCAGCCAAGATGCAGGACTCGCCAATTCACCCCTCCACTTT.

This chain joins TRBV5-1 and TRBJ1-5; D uncertain. The CDR3 is 14 amino acids. Per germline, CDR1 SGHRS and CDR2 YFSETQ. Trimming removed 0 bases from V and 0 bases from J, with 4 bases in between. In DNA, the CDR3 is TGCGCCAGCAGCTTGGGACATAGCAATCAGCCCCAGCATTTT. It is translated as CASSLGHSNQPQHF.

This chain links TRBV2 with TRBJ1-1; no firm D call. The CDR3 length is 13 residues. Germline CDR1 and CDR2: SNHLY and FYNNEI. Trimming shortened V by 5 bases and J by 0 bases, and 7 bases separated the two germline ends. CDR3 nucleotide sequence: TGTGCCAGCAGTACAGATATGAACACTGAAGCTTTCTTT. Its protein is CASSTDMNTEAFF.

This sequence joins TRBV10-3 and TRBJ1-2, with D possibly TRBD1 on 6 matching bases. V gave up 7 bases and J gave up 0 bases, with 12 bases separating them. The CDR3 runs to 14 residues. Germline values: CDR1 ENHRY, CDR2 SYGVKD. In DNA form, the CDR3 reads TGTGCCATCAATGGACAGAACTCTAACTATGGCTACACCTTC. It is translated as CAINGQNSNYGYTF.

V is TRBV7-9 and J is TRBJ2-4; maybe TRBD2 (5 bases). The germline CDR1 and CDR2 sequences are SEHNR and FQNEAQ (reference sequence). With 0 bases removed from V and 0 bases from J, the gap between germline ends came to 6 bases. CDR3 size: 15 residues. Here the CDR3 reads CASSLAGLAKNIQYF. DNA of the CDR3: TGTGCCAGCAGCTTAGCTGGACTAGCCAAAAACATTCAGTACTTC.

The chain carries TRBV28 and TRBJ1-2; D not resolved. CDR1 is MDHEN, CDR2 SYDVKM, per germline. The CDR3 loop spans 14 amino acids. V was trimmed by 5 bases and J by 4 bases, leaving 14 bases between them. In DNA, the CDR3 is TGTGCCAGCAGTCACCGTGGAGTTGCCTATGGCTACACCTTC. Translated: CASSHRGVAYGYTF.

This sequence joins TRBV28 and TRBJ1-1; D not resolved. V was shortened by 7 bases and J by 0 bases, with 12 bases between the two germline ends. CDR1 is MDHEN, CDR2 SYDVKM, per germline. The CDR3 is 14 residues long. The DNA for the CDR3 is TGTGCCAGCACCGGAGGAAGGATGAACACTGAAGCTTTCTTT. This encodes CASTGGRMNTEAFF. The variable domain in full, completed from reference TRBV28 and TRBJ1-1, reads DVKVTQSSRYLVKRTGEKVFLECVQDMDHENMFWYRQDPGLGLRLIYFSYDVKMKEKGDIPEGYSVSREKKERFSLILESASTNQTSMYLCASTGGRMNTEAFFGQGTRLTVV.

This chain joins TRBV4-1 and TRBJ2-6, with 8 bases matching TRBD1. The CDR3 sequence is 16 residues long. Trimming took 5 bases from V and 3 from J; bases not matched to a gene: 6. Germline CDR1 MGHRA, CDR2 YSYEKL. The CDR3 nucleotides read TGCGCCAGCAGCAACTCAGGGGGCCTTGGGGCCAACGTCCTGACTTTC. Its translation is CASSNSGGLGANVLTF.

The chain recombines TRBV4-3 with TRBJ1-2; D may be TRBD1 (5 bases). The length of the CDR3 is 14 residues. Germline CDR1 is LGHNA and CDR2 is YSLEER. V was clipped by 0 bases and J by 7 bases, with 12 bases between them. This CDR3 reads CASSQDREVGGYTF. The CDR3 DNA reads as TGCGCCAGCAGCCAAGACAGGGAGGTTGGTGGCTACACCTTC.

The chain links TRBV4-2 to TRBJ1-1; D is perhaps TRBD1 (6 bases). This CDR3 has 16 residues. Germline assignment: CDR1 LGHNA and CDR2 YNFKEQ. Trimming removed 2 bases from V and 1 base from J, with 14 bases in between. CDR3 bases: TGTGCCAGCAGCCAATGGACAGCAGGGACGAACACTGAAGCTTTCTTT. It translates to CASSQWTAGTNTEAFF.

The chain couples TRBV5-1 to TRBJ2-7; D might be TRBD2 (6 bases). Germline V gene sequence: CDR1 SGHRS, CDR2 YFSETQ. The V end lost 4 bases, the J end lost 0 bases, and 17 bases lay between the germline ends. The CDR3 is 16 residues long. The DNA of the CDR3 is TGCGCCAGCAGCCCGGAAGGGCGGGGCCTCTCCTACGAGCAGTACTTC. Translating it yields CASSPEGRGLSYEQYF.

The chain couples TRBV9 to TRBJ2-1, with TRBD2 matching 12 bases. V trimming: 0 bases; J trimming: 8 bases; junction bases outside the gene matches: 12. The CDR3 has 18 amino acids. CDR1 and CDR2 (germline): SGDLS, YYNGEE. CDR3 region: CASSVGLAGVLTLYEQFF. The CDR3 coding sequence is TGTGCCAGCAGCGTAGGACTAGCGGGAGTACTGACACTCTATGAGCAGTTCTTC.

The chain links TRBV12-5 to TRBJ2-2; TRBD1 is a possible D gene (5 bases). Germline CDR1 and CDR2: LGHNT and FRNRAP. The CDR3 is made up of 15 amino acids. The ends were cut back, 6 bases at V and 2 bases at J, with 13 bases in the middle. In DNA form, the CDR3 reads TGTGCTAGTGGCCGCGGACAACCCAACACCGGGGAGCTGTTTTTT. The encoded protein is CASGRGQPNTGELFF.

The chain is built from TRBV6-5 and TRBJ2-7; a possible D gene is TRBD1 (5 bases). This CDR3 has 16 amino acids. Trimming removed 0 bases from V and 2 bases from J, with 14 bases in between. Germline V gene sequence: CDR1 MNHEY, CDR2 SVGAGI. The CDR3, as DNA: TGTGCCAGCAGTTACTCTATGGACACGGCTACCTACGAGCAGTACTTC. This sequence encodes CASSYSMDTATYEQYF.

The CDR3 sequence is CASRVTGEETQYF. As DNA, the CDR3 is TGTGCCAGTCGGGTGACAGGGGAAGAGACCCAGTACTTC. This chain links TRBV19 with TRBJ2-5; TRBD1 aligns across 8 bases. This CDR3 is 13 amino acids long. Germline lookup yields CDR1 LNHDA and CDR2 SQIVND (reference sequence). The V gene end was trimmed by 8 bases and the J gene end by 3 bases; junction bases not matched to a gene: 5.